This TCR beta chain appears in the sequencing data of a study of shared clonotypes between healthy human individuals (dated by TCRdb to 2018 to 2020). Turning to the overall study: The cohort comprised two women and three men aged 18 to 49 years. Per donor, three plates each were used for CD4 naive and CD4 memory, two for CD8 naive, and one for CD8 memory. The study deeply sequenced blood TCR repertoires of five healthy adults to estimate repertoire size and the extent of clonotype sharing between individuals. Different laboratories and diverse techniques were used to prepare libraries and sequence TCR repertoires, to increase sequencing depth and limit assay-specific biases. Between about 0.85 and 9.5 billion PBMCs per donor were obtained by leukapheresis. General conclusions and limits of the study: Only blood was sampled, and tissue TCR repertoires likely differ from those in blood. Estimated clonotype richness was generally larger for naive than for memory subsets. Because the study included a small number of donors, the genetic and exposure-history diversity represented was limited. Higher generation probabilities were observed for clonotypes shared by all four sorted-subset donors than for non-shared clonotypes. Pairwise subsampling indicated that sequencing depth was expected to affect the degree of clonotype sharing among donors. Rarefaction of sorted-subset datasets indicated incomplete sequencing despite the large sequencing depth. Sharing across a few donors was observed for roughly 5.4% of naive CD4, over 3% of naive CD8, over 2% of memory CD4, and around 0.4% of memory CD8 clonotypes.

From a lookup of the germline V gene (reference sequence), CDR1 and CDR2 are SGHKS and YYEKEE. V loses 1 base, J loses 0 bases, and the germline ends lie 10 bases apart. Including the terminal cysteine and phenylalanine, the CDR3 comprises 15 residues. This entry keeps only the CDR3 DNA: 45 bases, framed from base 1. For the CD8 naive samples, CD45RO-negative cells were positively selected for CCR7, yielding a CD45RA+CCR7+ population from which TemRA cells were excluded. The donors were healthy, HIV-negative adults who had no recently reported acute infections or vaccinations. Every donor was a Caucasian adult living in Nashville, Tennessee, USA. Blood was collected by leukapheresis, and PBMCs were isolated by Ficoll-Histopaque density gradient centrifugation and then cryopreserved in liquid nitrogen vapor phase. Analytical flow cytometry was used to check the purity and quantity of every magnetically sorted T cell population. Genomic DNA was isolated from each sorted fraction and quantified by UV absorbance on a Nanodrop 2000c.

Notes on this clone: Its antigen specificity is not known. Nothing much larger sits one base from this clone, and base qualities are not available.

TCR CDR3 regions were amplified from genomic DNA by multiplex PCR using the deep immunoSEQ assay. For each cell subset, the extracted genomic DNA was distributed evenly across all wells of several immunoSEQ 96-well plates, and each plate served as one replicate. For sorted subsets, around 0.2 ug of genomic DNA, equivalent to tens of thousands of T cell genomes, went into each replicate PCR. Purified libraries were quantified with a Qubit 3.0 fluorometer, sized on a Bioanalyzer 2100, and re-quantified with the KAPA Library Quantification kit. Every immunoSEQ 96-well plate was sequenced on a dedicated single-read 150-cycle Illumina NextSeq 550 flow cell. Per the authors' processing: Because the immunoSEQ output held only junctional sequences and lacked quality scores, the filtering could not match the filtering applied to full-length reads. To assign V/J genes and CDR3, sequences were annotated using PyIR, a Python wrapper for IgBLAST v1.9, with IMGT germline references. Reads were filtered out if the reads had weak V/J assignments (E-value above 1e-6), no CDR3, stop codons, out-of-frame junctions, or ambiguous translated residues. V3J clonotypes were defined by identical inferred V gene, J gene, and CDR3 amino acid sequence. Percentage overlap between repertoires was computed as shared unique clonotypes divided by the size of the smaller repertoire. RTK rarefaction, the Chao1 estimator, and Recon v2.1 estimates of unobserved clonotypes were used to assess repertoire richness. Generation probabilities were computed with OLGA for all TCRbeta clonotypes obtained by the gDNA method from a few donors. As stored in TCRdb, this immuneACCESS dataset retains in-frame rearrangements with V and J assigned. A fraction of the clones does not appear; measured against another copy, unresolved V genes explain less than half of the discrepancy, and the remainder lacks a known reason. V, J and clone size reflect that table, while D and trimming were determined from the DNA. The sample profile shows fewer than 1 million clones; roughly 96% of them were found once. Together, the top ten hold under 0.3% of the sample.

This clonotype was obtained from a man aged 25 to 40 in good health. The material sequenced was naive CD8+ T cells sorted from blood. The cell subset or site label for this specimen denotes: CD45RA+CCR7+. The chain employs TRBV5-5 and TRBJ1-1; TRBD1 is a weak D gene call, 5 bases matching. The CDR3 reads as follows: CASSLRGPMNTEAFF. The base sequence is TGTGCCAGCAGCTTGCGGGGCCCAATGAACACTGAAGCTTTCTTT.